The present T cell receptor (beta chain) was sequenced within a study of CD8+ T cells in alopecia areata. Overall study: Treated patients were dosed with oral tofacitinib, taking 5 to 10 mg twice daily. After 6 to 18 months of tofacitinib, follow-up continued 6 months off drug.

Broader study findings: One nonresponder makes the tie between baseline CD8+ expansion and response uncertain.

This clone was observed once. The antigen is undetermined. As the sequencing template, cDNA was produced by extracting RNA and reverse transcribing it. This table comes from immunoSEQ multiplex PCR, and its TCRdb copy is limited to in-frame clones, with some not included. The table records around 99,000 clones, roughly 84% of them present only once. Germline CDR1 is SEHNR and CDR2 is FQNEAQ (reference sequence). The length of the CDR3 is 16 residues. J was trimmed by 6 bases and V by 4 bases; bases with no gene match: 10. As to treatment: oral pan-JAK inhibitor, 5-10 mg twice daily. The TCR originated in a human donor with alopecia areata. The chain has TRBV7-9 and TRBJ2-3; 10 positions match TRBD2. Sequencing used CD8+ T cells sorted from blood, obtained at week 24, from a patient treated with tofacitinib. CDR3 in DNA: TGTGCCAGCAGCTCCCAGGGGACTAGCGACCGGGATACGCAGTATTTT. Translation gives CASSSQGTSDRDTQYF.